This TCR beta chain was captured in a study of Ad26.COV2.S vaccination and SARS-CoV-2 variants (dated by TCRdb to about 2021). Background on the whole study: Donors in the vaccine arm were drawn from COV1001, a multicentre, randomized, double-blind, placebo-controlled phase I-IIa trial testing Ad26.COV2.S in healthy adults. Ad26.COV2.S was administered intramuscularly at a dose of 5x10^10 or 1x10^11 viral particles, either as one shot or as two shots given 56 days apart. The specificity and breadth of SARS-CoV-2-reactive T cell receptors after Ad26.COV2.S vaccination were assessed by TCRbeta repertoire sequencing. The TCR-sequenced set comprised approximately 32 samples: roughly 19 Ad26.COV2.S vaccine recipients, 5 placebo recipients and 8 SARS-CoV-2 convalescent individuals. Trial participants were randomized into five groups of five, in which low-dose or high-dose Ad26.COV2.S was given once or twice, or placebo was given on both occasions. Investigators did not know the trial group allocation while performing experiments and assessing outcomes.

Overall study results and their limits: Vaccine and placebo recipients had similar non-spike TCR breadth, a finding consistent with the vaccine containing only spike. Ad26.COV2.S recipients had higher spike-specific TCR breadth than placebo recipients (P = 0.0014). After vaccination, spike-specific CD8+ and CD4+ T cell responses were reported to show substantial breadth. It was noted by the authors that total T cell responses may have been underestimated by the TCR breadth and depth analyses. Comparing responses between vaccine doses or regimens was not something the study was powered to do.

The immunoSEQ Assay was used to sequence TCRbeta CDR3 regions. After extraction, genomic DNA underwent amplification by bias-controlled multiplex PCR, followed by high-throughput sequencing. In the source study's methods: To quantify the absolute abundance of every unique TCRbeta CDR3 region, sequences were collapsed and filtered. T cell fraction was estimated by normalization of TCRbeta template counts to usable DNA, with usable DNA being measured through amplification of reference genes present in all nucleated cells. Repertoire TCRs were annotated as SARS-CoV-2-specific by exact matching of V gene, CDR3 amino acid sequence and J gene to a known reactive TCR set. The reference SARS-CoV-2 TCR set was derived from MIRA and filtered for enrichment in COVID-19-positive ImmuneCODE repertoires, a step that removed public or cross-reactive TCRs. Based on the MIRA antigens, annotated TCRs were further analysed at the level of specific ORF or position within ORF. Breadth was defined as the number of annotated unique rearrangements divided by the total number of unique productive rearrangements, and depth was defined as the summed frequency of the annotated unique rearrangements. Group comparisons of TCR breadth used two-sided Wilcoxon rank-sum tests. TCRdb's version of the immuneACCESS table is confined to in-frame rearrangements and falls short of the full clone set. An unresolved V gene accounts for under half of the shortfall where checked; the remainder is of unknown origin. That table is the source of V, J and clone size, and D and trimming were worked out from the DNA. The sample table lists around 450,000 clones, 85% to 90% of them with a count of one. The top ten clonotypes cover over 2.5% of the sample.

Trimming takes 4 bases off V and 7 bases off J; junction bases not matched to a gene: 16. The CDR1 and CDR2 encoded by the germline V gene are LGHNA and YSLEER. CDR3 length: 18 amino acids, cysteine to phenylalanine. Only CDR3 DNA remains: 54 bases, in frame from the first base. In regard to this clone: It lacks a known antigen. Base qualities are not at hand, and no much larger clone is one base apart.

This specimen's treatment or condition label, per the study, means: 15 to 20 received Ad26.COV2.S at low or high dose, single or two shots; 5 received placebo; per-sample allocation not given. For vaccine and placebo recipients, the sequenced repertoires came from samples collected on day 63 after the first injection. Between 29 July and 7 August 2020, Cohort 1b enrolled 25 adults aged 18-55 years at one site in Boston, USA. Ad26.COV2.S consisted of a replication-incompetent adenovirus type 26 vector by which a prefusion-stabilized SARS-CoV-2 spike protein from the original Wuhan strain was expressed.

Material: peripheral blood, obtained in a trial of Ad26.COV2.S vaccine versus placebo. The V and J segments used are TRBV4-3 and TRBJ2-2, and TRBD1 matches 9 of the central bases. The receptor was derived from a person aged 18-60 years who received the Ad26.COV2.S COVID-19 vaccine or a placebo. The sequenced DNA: TGCGCCAGCAGCCGAGGATCTGTGGGACAGGGTAGTAGCGGGGAGCTGTTTTTT. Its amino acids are CASSRGSVGQGSSGELFF.